The 12 T cell receptor beta chains below were found in one sample sequenced in a study of shared clonotypes between healthy human individuals. The method was immunoSEQ multiplex PCR; TCRdb's version includes in-frame clones alone and lacks a portion of them. Of 1 million to 1.3 million clones listed, 78% were seen once; the top ten hold under 0.8%. Input material: memory CD4+ T cells from PBMCs. Subset in this sample: CD45RA-negative fraction. The receptors originated from a man younger than 35 in good health. Some clones in this sample may be carry-over from other donors' samples.

There are many counts of this clone. The J gene is TRBJ2-7, the V gene TRBV2, with D uncertain. Germline assignment: CDR1 SNHLY and CDR2 FYNNEI. Trimming removed 2 bases from V and 7 bases from J, with 12 bases in between. The CDR3 extends over 13 amino acids. In DNA, the CDR3 is TGTGCCAGCAGTGAATATCTAGGAATGGAGCAGTACTTC. The encoded protein is CASSEYLGMEQYF.

V is TRBV15 and J is TRBJ2-4; TRBD2 is a possible D gene (5 bases). CDR3 length equals 17 residues. The V gene lost 0 bases and the J gene lost 0 bases, with 12 bases spanning the gap. Germline CDR1 reads LNHNV; CDR2 reads YYDKDF (reference sequence). This chain's CDR3 is CATSRDQRSKAKNIQYF. CDR3 DNA sequence: TGTGCCACCAGCAGAGATCAGCGGTCGAAAGCCAAAAACATTCAGTACTTC.

This clone was observed a handful of times. V is TRBV2 and J is TRBJ2-2; 11 bases are a match to TRBD2. The CDR3 contains 16 residues. After removal of 5 bases from V and 0 bases from J, the junction contained 2 bases not matched to a gene. Germline CDR1 is SNHLY and CDR2 is FYNNEI. The CDR3 DNA reads TGTGCCAGCAGTTTAGCGGGAGGGTCGAACACCGGGGAGCTGTTTTTT. Protein sequence: CASSLAGGSNTGELFF.

This chain uses TRBV2 with TRBJ2-7; D is ambiguous. This CDR3 comprises 11 residues. Trimming removed 5 bases from V and 6 bases from J, with 8 bases in between. Looked up from germline, CDR1 is SNHLY and CDR2 is FYNNEI. CDR3 in DNA: TGTGCCAGCAGTTTTAAGAGCGAGCAGTACTTC. Translated: CASSFKSEQYF.

V usage is TRBV5-1 and J usage is TRBJ2-3; 8 nucleotides agree with TRBD1. Per germline, CDR1 SGHRS and CDR2 YFSETQ. CDR3 size: 13 residues. Trimming removed 6 bases from V and 5 bases from J; junction bases left unmatched: 5. CDR3 DNA sequence: TGCGCCAGCAAGGACAGGGAGGTAGATACGCAGTATTTT. Its protein is CASKDREVDTQYF.

This chain uses TRBV19 with TRBJ1-2; a weak D match, TRBD1 (6 bases). V was trimmed by 3 bases and J by 4 bases, leaving 12 bases between them. In germline, CDR1 is LNHDA, CDR2 SQIVND (reference sequence). The CDR3 runs 14 residues. CDR3 coding DNA: TGTGCCAGTAGTATTCGGGGGCCTGGCTATGGCTACACCTTC. It codes for CASSIRGPGYGYTF.

CDR3 loop: CASSFGTSRGYTQYF. CDR3 sequence (DNA): TGTGCCAGCAGTTTCGGGACTAGTAGGGGGTATACGCAGTATTTT. The J gene is TRBJ2-3, the V gene TRBV28; 8 bases match TRBD2. After removal of 3 bases from V and 7 bases from J, the junction contained 9 bases not matched to a gene. This CDR3 contains 15 residues. Germline values: CDR1 MDHEN, CDR2 SYDVKM.

The V call is TRBV4-2, the J call TRBJ2-3; 11 bases map to TRBD2. V shed 3 bases and J 2 bases; nucleotides not matched to a gene: 7. The germline gives CDR1 LGHNA, CDR2 YNFKEQ. There are 17 residues in the CDR3. The CDR3 loop reads CASSHWLAGGNTDTQYF. In nucleotides, the CDR3 is TGTGCCAGCAGCCATTGGTTAGCGGGAGGGAACACAGATACGCAGTATTTT.

This clone was seen only once. V usage is TRBV6-5 and J usage is TRBJ2-7, with D perhaps assigned TRBD1 or TRBD2 (5 bases each). This CDR3 is 15 amino acids long. Trimming cost V 2 bases and J 5 bases, with 16 bases left between them. Germline loops: CDR1 MNHEY, CDR2 SVGAGI. Here the CDR3 reads CASSYAPGTRDEQYF. DNA of the CDR3: TGTGCCAGCAGTTACGCCCCGGGGACGCGGGACGAGCAGTACTTC.

The V and J genes are TRBV7-9 and TRBJ1-3; 8 nucleotides agree with TRBD1. Germline lookup yields CDR1 SEHNR and CDR2 FQNEAQ (reference sequence). V lost 6 bases and J lost 4; bases outside the gene matches: 8. The CDR3 runs to 15 residues. The CDR3 region is CASRDPGTGGNTIYF. The CDR3 bases are TGTGCCAGCAGGGACCCCGGGACAGGCGGAAACACCATATATTTT.

The V and J genes are TRBV29-1 and TRBJ2-5, with TRBD2 identical over 7 bases. Germline V gene lookup returns CDR1 SQVTM and CDR2 ANQGSEA. The CDR3 spans 12 residues. V lost 4 bases to trimming and J lost 4 bases; unmatched junction nucleotides: 3. In nucleotides, the CDR3 is TGCAGCGTTGTGTGGGGGGGAGAGACCCAGTACTTC. Its translation is CSVVWGGETQYF.

This clone was seen just once. The sample has other DNA sequences that encode this CDR3 too. The V call is TRBV6-6, the J call TRBJ2-2; D is unresolved. The CDR3 totals 13 residues. V was cut by 6 bases and J by 0 bases, with 5 bases left in between. The germline V gene has CDR1 MNHNY and CDR2 SVGAGI (reference sequence). The DNA for the CDR3 is TGTGCCAGCAGGGGATCGAACACCGGGGAGCTGTTTTTT. Translated, it gives CASRGSNTGELFF.